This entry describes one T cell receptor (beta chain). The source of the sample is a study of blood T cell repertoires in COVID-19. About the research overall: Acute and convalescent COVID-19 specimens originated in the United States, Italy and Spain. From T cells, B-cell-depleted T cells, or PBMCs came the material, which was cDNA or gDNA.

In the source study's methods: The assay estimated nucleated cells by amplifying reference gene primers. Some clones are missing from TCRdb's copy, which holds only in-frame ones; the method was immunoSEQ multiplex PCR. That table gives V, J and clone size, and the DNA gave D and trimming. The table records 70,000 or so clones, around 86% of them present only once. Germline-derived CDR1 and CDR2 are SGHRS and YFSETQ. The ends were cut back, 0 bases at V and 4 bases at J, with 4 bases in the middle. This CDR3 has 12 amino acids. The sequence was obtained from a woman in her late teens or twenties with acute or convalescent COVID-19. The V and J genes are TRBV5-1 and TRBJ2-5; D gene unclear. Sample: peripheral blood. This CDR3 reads CASSLAGETQYF. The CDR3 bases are TGCGCCAGCAGCTTGGCAGGAGAGACCCAGTACTTC.